This entry concerns a single T cell receptor (beta chain). The sample holds other DNA sequences that translate to the same CDR3. The data were obtained in a study of shared clonotypes between healthy human individuals. Across the whole study: The plates for each donor numbered three CD4 naive, three CD4 memory, two CD8 naive and one CD8 memory.

Naivety among CD8 cells was defined by CD45RO negativity and positive CCR7 selection, thereby excluding terminally differentiated effector memory CD45RA+ cells. Assay: immunoSEQ multiplex PCR; the TCRdb copy retains only in-frame clones and omits some. The sample yields about 2,200,000 clones, 90% to 95% seen once. CDR3 length equals 14 residues. V was pared by 4 bases and J by 5 bases, with 6 bases of the junction left unmatched. Germline CDR1 MNHEY, CDR2 SVGAGI. This clonotype was sampled from a man aged 18 to 30 in good health. Some clones in this sample may be carry-over from other donors' samples. The sequencing input was naive CD8+ T cells from PBMCs. This sequence joins TRBV6-5 and TRBJ1-1, with 8 bases lining up with TRBD1. CDR3 bases: TGTGCCAGCAGTTTCGACAGGGGAGGAACTGAAGCTTTCTTT. Residues: CASSFDRGGTEAFF.